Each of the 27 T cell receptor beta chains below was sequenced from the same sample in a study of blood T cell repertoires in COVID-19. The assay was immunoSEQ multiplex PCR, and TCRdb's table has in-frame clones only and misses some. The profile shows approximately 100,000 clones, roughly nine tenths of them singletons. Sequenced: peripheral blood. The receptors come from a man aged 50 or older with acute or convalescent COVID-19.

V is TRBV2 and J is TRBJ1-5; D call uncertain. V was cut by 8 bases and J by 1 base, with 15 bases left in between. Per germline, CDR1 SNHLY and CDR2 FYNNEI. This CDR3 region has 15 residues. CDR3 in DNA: TGTGCCAGCGATCAGTCGGGTGGGAGCAATCAGCCCCAGCATTTT. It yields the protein CASDQSGGSNQPQHF.

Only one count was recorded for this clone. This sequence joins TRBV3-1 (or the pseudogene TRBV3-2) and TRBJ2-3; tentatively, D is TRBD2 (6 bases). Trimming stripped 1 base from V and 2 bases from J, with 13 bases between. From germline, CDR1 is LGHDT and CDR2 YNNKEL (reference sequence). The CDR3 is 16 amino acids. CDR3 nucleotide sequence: TGTGCCAGCAGCCAAGGATGGCGGGGAGACACAGATACGCAGTATTTT. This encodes CASSQGWRGDTDTQYF.

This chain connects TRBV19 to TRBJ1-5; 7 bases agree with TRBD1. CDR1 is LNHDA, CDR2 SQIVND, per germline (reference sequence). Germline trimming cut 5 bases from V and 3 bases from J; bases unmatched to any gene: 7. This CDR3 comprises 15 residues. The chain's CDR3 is CASSPGQIPNQPQHF. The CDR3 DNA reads TGTGCCAGTAGTCCGGGACAGATTCCCAATCAGCCCCAGCATTTT.

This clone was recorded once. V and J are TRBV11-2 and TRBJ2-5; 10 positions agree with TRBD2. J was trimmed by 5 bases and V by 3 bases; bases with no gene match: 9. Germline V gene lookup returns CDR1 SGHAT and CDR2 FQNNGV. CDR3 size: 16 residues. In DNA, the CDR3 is TGTGCCAGCAGCTTGGGAAGTAGCGGGGGGATGGAGACCCAGTACTTC. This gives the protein CASSLGSSGGMETQYF.

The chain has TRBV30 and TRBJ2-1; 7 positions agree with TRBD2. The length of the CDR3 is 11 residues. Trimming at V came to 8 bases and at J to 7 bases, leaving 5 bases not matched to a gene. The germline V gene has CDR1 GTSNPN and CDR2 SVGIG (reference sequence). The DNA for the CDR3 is TGTGCCCACCTCGGGGGGAATGAGCAGTTCTTC. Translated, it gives CAHLGGNEQFF. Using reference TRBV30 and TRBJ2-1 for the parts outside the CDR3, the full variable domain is SQTIHQWPATLVQPVGSPLSLECTVEGTSNPNLYWYRQAAGRGLQLLFYSVGIGQISSEVPQNLSASRPQDRQFILSSKKLLLSDSGFYLCAHLGGNEQFFGPGTRLTVL.

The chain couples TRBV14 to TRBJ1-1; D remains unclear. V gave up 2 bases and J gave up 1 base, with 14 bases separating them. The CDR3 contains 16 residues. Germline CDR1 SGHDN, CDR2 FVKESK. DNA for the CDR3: TGTGCCAGCAGCCAAACGGGAAGTGTCGGGAACACTGAAGCTTTCTTT. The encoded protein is CASSQTGSVGNTEAFF.

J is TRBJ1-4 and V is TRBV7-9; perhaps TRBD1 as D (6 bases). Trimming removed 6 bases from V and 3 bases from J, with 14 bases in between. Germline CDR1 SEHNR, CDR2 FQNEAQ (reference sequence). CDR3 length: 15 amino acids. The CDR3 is CASRRLGAANEKLFF. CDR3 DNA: TGTGCCAGCAGAAGGTTGGGGGCCGCTAATGAAAAACTGTTTTTT.

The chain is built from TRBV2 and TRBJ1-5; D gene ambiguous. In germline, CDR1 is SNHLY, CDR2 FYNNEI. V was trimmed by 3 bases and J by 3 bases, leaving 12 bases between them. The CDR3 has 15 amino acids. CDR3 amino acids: CASSDRGTVNQPQHF. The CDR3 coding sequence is TGTGCCAGCAGTGATCGGGGAACGGTCAATCAGCCCCAGCATTTT.

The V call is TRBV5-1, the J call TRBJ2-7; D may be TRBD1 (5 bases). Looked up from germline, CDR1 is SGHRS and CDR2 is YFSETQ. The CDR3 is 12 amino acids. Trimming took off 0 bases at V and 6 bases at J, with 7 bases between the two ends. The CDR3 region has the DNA TGCGCCAGCAGCTTGGACAGGACCGAGCAGTACTTC. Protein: CASSLDRTEQYF.

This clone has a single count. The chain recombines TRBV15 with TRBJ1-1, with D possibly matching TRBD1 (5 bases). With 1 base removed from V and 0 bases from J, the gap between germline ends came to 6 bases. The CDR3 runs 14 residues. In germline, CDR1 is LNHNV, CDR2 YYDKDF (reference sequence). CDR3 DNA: TGTGCCACCAGCAGAGTCAGGGTGAACACTGAAGCTTTCTTT. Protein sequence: CATSRVRVNTEAFF.

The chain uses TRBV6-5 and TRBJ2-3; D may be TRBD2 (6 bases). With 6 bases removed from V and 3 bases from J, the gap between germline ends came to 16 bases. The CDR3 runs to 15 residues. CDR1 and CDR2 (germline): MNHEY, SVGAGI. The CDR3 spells CASRPHGTATDTQYF. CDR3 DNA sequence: TGTGCCAGCAGGCCACACGGGACTGCGACAGATACGCAGTATTTT.

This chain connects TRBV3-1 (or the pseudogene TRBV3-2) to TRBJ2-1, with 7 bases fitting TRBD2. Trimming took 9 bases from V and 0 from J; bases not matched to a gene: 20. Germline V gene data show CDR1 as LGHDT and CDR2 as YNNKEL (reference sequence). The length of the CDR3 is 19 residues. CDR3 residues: CASKSGIGRVADSYNEQFF. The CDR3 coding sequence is TGTGCCAGTAAGTCAGGGATAGGGAGGGTCGCGGACTCCTACAATGAGCAGTTCTTC.

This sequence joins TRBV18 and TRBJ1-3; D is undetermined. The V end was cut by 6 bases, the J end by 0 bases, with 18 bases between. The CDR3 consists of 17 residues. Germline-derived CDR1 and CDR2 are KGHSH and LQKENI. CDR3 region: CASSPGEGNLSGNTIYF. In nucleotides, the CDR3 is TGTGCCAGCTCCCCCGGGGAGGGAAACCTCTCTGGAAACACCATATATTTT.

DNA for the CDR3: TGTGCCAGCAGCCACTCCCCGGGACAGCCCATCACTGAAGCTTTCTTT. This sequence encodes CASSHSPGQPITEAFF. This chain uses TRBV4-2 with TRBJ1-1; 7 bases align to TRBD1. Per germline, CDR1 LGHNA and CDR2 YNFKEQ. Losses at the gene ends were 3 bases for V and 4 bases for J; bases not matched to a gene: 11. The CDR3 spans 16 residues.

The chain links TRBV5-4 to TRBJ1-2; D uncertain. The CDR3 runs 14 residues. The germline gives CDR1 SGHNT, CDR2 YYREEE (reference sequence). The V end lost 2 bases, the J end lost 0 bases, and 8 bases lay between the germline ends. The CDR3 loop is CASSFSQSNYGYTF. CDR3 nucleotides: TGTGCCAGCAGCTTCTCGCAGTCTAACTATGGCTACACCTTC. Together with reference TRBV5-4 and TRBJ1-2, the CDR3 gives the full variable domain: ETGVTQSPTHLIKTRGQQVTLRCSSQSGHNTVSWYQQALGQGPQFIFQYYREEENGRGNFPPRFSGLQFPNYSSELNVNALELDDSALYLCASSFSQSNYGYTFGSGTRLTVV.

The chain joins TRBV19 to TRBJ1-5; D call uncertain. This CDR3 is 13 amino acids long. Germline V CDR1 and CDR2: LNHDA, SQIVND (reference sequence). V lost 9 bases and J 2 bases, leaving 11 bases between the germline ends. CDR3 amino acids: CASSNGGNQPQHF. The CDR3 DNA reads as TGTGCCAGCTCAAACGGGGGCAATCAGCCCCAGCATTTT.

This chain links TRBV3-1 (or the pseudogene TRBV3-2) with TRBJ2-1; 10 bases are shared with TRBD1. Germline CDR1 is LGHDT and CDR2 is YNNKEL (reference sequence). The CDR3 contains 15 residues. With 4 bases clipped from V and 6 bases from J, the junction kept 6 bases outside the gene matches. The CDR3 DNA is TGTGCCAGCAGCCTAACGGGACAGGGGTTCAATGAGCAGTTCTTC. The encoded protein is CASSLTGQGFNEQFF.

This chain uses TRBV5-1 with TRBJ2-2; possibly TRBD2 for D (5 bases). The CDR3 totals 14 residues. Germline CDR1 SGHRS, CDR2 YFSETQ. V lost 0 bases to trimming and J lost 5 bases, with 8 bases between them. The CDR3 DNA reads TGCGCCAGCAGCTTGGAGGAGCGGACCGGGGAGCTGTTTTTT. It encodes CASSLEERTGELFF.

CDR3 protein: CASSSTAGYQPQHF. CDR3 nucleotide sequence: TGTGCCAGCAGTTCAACAGCGGGTTATCAGCCCCAGCATTTT. V and J are TRBV6-6 and TRBJ1-5; D is unclear. Trimming removed 4 bases at V and 5 bases at J, with 12 bases between. The CDR3 runs 14 residues. The V gene's germline CDR1 is MNHNY and CDR2 SVGAGI (reference sequence).

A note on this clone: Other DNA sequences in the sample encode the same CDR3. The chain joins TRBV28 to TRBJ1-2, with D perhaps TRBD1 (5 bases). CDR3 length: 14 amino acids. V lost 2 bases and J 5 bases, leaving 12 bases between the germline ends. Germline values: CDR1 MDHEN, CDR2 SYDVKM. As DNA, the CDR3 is TGTGCCAGCAGTTTAGCCCGGGGGGGATATGGCTACACCTTC. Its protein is CASSLARGGYGYTF.

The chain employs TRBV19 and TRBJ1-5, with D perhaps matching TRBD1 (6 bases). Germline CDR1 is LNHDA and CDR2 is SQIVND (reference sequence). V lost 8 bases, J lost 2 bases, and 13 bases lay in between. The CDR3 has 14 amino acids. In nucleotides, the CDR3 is TGTGCCAGTTCCCCGACAGGACGCAATCAGCCCCAGCATTTT. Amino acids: CASSPTGRNQPQHF.

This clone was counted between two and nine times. CDR3 amino acids: CASSLTSGGTGELFF. CDR3 DNA sequence: TGTGCCAGCAGCTTAACCTCCGGGGGCACCGGGGAGCTGTTTTTT. V is TRBV7-3 and J is TRBJ2-2, with D perhaps TRBD2 (6 bases). Trimming removed 0 bases at V and 4 bases at J, with 9 bases between. This CDR3 contains 15 residues. Germline V gene sequence: CDR1 SGHTA, CDR2 FQGTGA.

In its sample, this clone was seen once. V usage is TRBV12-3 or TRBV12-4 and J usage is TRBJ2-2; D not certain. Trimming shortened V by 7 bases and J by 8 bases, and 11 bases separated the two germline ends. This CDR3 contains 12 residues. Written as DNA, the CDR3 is TGTGCCAGCATCCTAGACTGGGGGGAGCTGTTTTTT. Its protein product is CASILDWGELFF.

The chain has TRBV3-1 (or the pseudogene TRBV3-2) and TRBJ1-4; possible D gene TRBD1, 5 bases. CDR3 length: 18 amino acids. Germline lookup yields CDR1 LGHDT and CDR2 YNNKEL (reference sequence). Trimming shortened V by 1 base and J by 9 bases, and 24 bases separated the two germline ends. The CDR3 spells CASSQVPGLRPLRQKLFF. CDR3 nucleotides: TGTGCCAGCAGCCAAGTGCCGGGACTTAGACCTCTGCGGCAAAAACTGTTTTTT.

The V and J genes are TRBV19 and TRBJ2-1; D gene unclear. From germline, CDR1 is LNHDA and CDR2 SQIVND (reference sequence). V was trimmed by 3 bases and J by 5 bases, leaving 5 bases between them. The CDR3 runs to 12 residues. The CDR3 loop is CASSIHNNEQFF. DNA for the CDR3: TGTGCCAGTAGTATTCACAACAATGAGCAGTTCTTC.

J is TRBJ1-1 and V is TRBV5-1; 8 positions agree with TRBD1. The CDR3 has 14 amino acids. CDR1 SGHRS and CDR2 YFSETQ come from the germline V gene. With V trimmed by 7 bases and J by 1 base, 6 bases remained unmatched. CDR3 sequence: CASRRTGRNTEAFF. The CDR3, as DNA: TGCGCCAGCCGAAGGACAGGGAGGAACACTGAAGCTTTCTTT.

This chain's CDR3 is CASRRDRASPLHF. The CDR3 bases are TGTGCCAGCAGACGGGACAGGGCTTCACCCCTCCACTTT. V is TRBV27 and J is TRBJ1-6; TRBD1 matches 9 bases. This CDR3 spans 13 amino acids. V shed 6 bases and J 9 bases; nucleotides not matched to a gene: 3. Germline V lookup: CDR1 MNHEY, CDR2 SMNVEV (reference sequence).